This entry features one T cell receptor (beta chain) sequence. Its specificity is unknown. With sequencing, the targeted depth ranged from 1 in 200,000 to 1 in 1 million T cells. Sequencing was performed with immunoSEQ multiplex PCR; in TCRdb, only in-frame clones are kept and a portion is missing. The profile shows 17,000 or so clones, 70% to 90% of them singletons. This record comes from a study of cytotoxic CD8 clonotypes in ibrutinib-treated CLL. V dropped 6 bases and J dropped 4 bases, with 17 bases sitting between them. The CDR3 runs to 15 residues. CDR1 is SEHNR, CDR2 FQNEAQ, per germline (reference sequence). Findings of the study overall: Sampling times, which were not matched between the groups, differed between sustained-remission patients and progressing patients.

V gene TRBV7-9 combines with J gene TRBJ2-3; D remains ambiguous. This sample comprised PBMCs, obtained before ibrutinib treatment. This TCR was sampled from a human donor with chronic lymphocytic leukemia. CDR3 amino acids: CASSRTGKAADTQYF. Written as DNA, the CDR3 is TGTGCCAGCAGTAGAACGGGCAAGGCGGCAGATACGCAGTATTTT.